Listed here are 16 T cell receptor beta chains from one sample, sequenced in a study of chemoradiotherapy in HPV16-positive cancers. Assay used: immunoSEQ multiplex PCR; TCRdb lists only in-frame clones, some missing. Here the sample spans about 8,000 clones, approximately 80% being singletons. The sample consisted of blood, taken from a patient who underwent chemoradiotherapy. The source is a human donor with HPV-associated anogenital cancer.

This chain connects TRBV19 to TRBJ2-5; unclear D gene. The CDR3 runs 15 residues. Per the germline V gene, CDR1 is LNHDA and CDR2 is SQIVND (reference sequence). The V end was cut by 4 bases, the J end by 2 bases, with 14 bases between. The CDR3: CASSRSRGVQETQYF. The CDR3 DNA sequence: TGTGCCAGTAGTAGGAGTCGTGGGGTTCAAGAGACCCAGTACTTC.

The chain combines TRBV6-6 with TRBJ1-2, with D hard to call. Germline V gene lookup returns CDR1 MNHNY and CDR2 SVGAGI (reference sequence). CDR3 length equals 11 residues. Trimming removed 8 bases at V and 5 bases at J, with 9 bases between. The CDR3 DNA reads TGTGCCAGCCGGTTTTTGTATGGCTACACCTTC. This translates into CASRFLYGYTF.

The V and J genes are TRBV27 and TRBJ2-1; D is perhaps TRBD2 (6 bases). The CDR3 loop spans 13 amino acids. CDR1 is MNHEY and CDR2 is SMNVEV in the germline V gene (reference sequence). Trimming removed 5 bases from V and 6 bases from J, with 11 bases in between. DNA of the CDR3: TGTGCCAGCAGTACGGGAGTCGGCAATGAGCAGTTCTTC. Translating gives CASSTGVGNEQFF.

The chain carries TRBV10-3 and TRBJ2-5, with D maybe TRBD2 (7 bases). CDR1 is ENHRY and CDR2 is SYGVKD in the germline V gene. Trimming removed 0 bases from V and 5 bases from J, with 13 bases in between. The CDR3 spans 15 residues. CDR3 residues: CAISESRGLGETQYF. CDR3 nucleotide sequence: TGTGCCATCAGTGAGTCGCGGGGGCTTGGGGAGACCCAGTACTTC.

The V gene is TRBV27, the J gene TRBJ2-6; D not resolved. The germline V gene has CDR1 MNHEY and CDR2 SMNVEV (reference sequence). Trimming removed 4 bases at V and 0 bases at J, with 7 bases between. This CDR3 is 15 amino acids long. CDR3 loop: CASSSFVSGANVLTF. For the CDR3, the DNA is TGTGCCAGCAGTTCCTTCGTCTCTGGGGCCAACGTCCTGACTTTC.

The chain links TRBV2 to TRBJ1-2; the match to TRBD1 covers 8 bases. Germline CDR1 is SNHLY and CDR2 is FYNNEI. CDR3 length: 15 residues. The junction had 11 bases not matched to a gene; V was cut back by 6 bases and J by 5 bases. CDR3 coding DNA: TGTGCCAGCAGGGATTACAGGGGGAATCCGTATGGCTACACCTTC. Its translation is CASRDYRGNPYGYTF.

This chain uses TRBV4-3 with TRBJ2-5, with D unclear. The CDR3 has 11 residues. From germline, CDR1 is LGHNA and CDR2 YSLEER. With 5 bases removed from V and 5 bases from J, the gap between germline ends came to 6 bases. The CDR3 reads CASSVGETQYF. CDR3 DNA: TGCGCCAGCAGCGTAGGGGAGACCCAGTACTTC.

The CDR3 spells CASSSSPGAGYTF. DNA of the CDR3: TGTGCCAGCAGTTCCAGCCCCGGGGCTGGCTACACCTTC. The V call is TRBV27, the J call TRBJ1-2, with D perhaps TRBD1 (5 bases). The V and J ends lost 4 bases and 7 bases respectively, with 13 bases between them. This CDR3 contains 13 residues. CDR1 and CDR2 from the germline V gene are MNHEY and SMNVEV (reference sequence).

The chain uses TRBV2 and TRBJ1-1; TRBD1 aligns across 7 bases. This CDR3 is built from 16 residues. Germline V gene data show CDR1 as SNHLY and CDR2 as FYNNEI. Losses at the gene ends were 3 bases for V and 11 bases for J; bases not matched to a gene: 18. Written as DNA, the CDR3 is TGTGCCAGCAGTGACCCTACCGGGACAGCCGAAGTTGTGGCTTTCTTT. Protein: CASSDPTGTAEVVAFF.

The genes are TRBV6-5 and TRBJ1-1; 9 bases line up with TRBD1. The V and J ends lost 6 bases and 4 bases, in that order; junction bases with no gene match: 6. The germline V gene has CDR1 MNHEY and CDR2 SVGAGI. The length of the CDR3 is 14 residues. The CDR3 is CASSRGTGSTEAFF. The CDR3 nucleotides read TGTGCCAGCAGCCGAGGGACAGGGAGCACTGAAGCTTTCTTT.

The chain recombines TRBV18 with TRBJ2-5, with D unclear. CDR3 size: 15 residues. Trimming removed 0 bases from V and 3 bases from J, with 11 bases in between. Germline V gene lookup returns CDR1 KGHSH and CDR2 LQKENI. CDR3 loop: CASSPPGTVKETQYF. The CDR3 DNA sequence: TGTGCCAGCTCACCACCGGGTACAGTGAAAGAGACCCAGTACTTC.

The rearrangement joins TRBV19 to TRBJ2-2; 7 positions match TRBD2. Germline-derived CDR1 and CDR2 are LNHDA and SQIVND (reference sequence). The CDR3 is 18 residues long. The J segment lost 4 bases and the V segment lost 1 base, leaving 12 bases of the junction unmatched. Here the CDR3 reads CASSIGSASGEITGELFF. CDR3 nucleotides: TGTGCCAGTAGTATAGGGTCGGCTAGCGGAGAGATCACCGGGGAGCTGTTTTTT.

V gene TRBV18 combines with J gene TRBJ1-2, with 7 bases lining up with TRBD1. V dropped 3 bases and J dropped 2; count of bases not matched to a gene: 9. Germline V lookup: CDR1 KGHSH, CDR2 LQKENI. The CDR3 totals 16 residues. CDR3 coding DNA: TGTGCCAGCTCACCCGAAGGGGGCGGCCACAACTATGGCTACACCTTC. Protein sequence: CASSPEGGGHNYGYTF.

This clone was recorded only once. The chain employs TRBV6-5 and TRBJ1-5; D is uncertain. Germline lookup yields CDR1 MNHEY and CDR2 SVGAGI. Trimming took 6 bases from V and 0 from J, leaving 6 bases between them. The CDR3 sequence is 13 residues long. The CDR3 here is CASSLRSNQPQHF. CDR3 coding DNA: TGTGCCAGCAGCCTCCGTAGCAATCAGCCCCAGCATTTT.

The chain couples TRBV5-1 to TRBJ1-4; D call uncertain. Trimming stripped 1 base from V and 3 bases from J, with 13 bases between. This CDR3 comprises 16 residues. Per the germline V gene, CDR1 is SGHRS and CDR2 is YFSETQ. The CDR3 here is CASSLQGIAPNEKLFF. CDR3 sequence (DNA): TGCGCCAGCAGCTTGCAAGGGATCGCCCCTAATGAAAAACTGTTTTTT.

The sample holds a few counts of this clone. The CDR3 sequence: CASSLLARGYEQYF. The CDR3 DNA reads TGTGCCAGCAGCTTATTGGCCAGGGGTTACGAGCAGTACTTC. The genes are TRBV7-2 and TRBJ2-7; D may be TRBD1 (6 bases). This CDR3 region has 14 residues. The V gene lost 2 bases and the J gene lost 4 bases, with 12 bases spanning the gap. Germline V gene lookup returns CDR1 SGHTA and CDR2 FQGNSA.